The clone carrying this T cell receptor (beta chain) has at least ten counts. Its specificity is unknown. This entry belongs to a study of molecular identifiers for immune sequencing clone quantification. The germline gives CDR1 SNHLY, CDR2 FYNNEI. CDR3 length: 13 residues. V lost 3 bases and J 12 bases, leaving 14 bases between the germline ends. The study, taken as a whole, reports: For effector cells, clones above 20 RNA copies held over 98% of molecules; for naive cells, under 1%.

TCRdb redid the calling of the PCR reads with MiXCR, one entry per CDR3 protein. The table lists over 600,000 distinct CDR3 sequences, just under 20% of them singletons. V usage is TRBV2 and J usage is TRBJ1-4, with D perhaps matching TRBD1 (6 bases). Sequences were obtained from naive CD8+ T cells from blood, with Jurkat cell RNA spiked in. Specified subset: FACS-sorted CD8+CD4-CCR7+CD45RA+ naive T cells. The receptor was isolated from a human donor in good health. Some libraries in this study had Jurkat cell RNA spiked in. CDR3 DNA: TGTGCCAGCAGTGAGGGACGACAGGTGGAACTGTTTTTT. Residues: CASSEGRQVELFF.